This T cell receptor (beta chain) is from a study of yellow fever vaccine responses in identical twins. The length of the CDR3 is 16 residues. From germline, CDR1 is LNHDA and CDR2 SQIVND (reference sequence). Losses at the gene ends were 5 bases for V and 5 bases for J; bases not matched to a gene: 10. TCRdb used MiXCR to reprocess the RT-PCR reads, holding one entry per CDR3 protein. The sample contains several thousand distinct CDR3 sequences, just over 85% of which appear only once. Study-level results: After vaccination, twins' T cell response reportedly seemed partly convergent, partly personalized.

Remarks on this clonotype: Its antigen is not identified.

Sequenced material: T cells from blood (PBMCs), unsorted or a sorted subset (not recorded which), taken before or after yellow fever vaccination (not recorded which). The receptor's source is a woman aged 18-30 years who received the yellow fever vaccine. V usage is TRBV19 and J usage is TRBJ2-1; 9 bases align to TRBD2. CDR3 region: CASSFKGLASHNEQFF. CDR3 coding DNA: TGTGCCAGTAGTTTTAAAGGACTAGCGTCCCACAATGAGCAGTTCTTC.